The 3 T cell receptor beta chains listed next were all sequenced from one sample in a study of beta chain features in type 1 diabetes. The authors reverse transcribed all of the isolated RNA, so sequencing captured expressed TCRB transcripts. Here immunoSEQ multiplex PCR was the method, and the copy in TCRdb shows in-frame clones only, minus some. Altogether a few hundred thousand clones are present, over 12% being singletons, with the ten largest covering around 0.015%. Their cognate antigens are unknown. Study conclusions and caveats: In every one of the four CD4+ subsets, TCRB CDR3s were moderately but significantly shorter in Type 1 diabetes patients.

The sequenced material came from naive CD4+ T cells from blood. The receptors were sampled from a man younger than 30 with type 1 diabetes.

The rearrangement joins TRBV11-2 to TRBJ1-2; D remains unclear. The CDR3 consists of 15 residues. Germline CDR1 is SGHAT and CDR2 is FQNNGV. Trimming removed 0 bases from V and 2 bases from J, with 10 bases in between. CDR3 loop: CASSLERAANYGYTF. In DNA, the CDR3 is TGTGCCAGCAGCTTAGAGCGGGCAGCGAACTATGGCTACACCTTC.

This chain joins TRBV28 and TRBJ2-7; TRBD1 matches 7 bases. CDR3 length: 13 amino acids. Germline lookup yields CDR1 MDHEN and CDR2 SYDVKM. Trimming cost V 9 bases and J 0 bases; bases outside gene matches: 5. The CDR3 DNA is TGTGCCAGTCGACAGGGACCCTCCTACGAGCAGTACTTC. It specifies CASRQGPSYEQYF.

This clone was recorded a few times. The chain links TRBV29-1 to TRBJ2-1; TRBD2 aligns across 9 bases. V dropped 4 bases and J dropped 7; count of bases not matched to a gene: 8. Germline assignment: CDR1 SQVTM and CDR2 ANQGSEA. The CDR3 covers 14 residues. The DNA of the CDR3 is TGCAGCGTTGCGGGACTAGCTGACCGGAATGAGCAGTTCTTC. As protein: CSVAGLADRNEQFF.